This T cell receptor (beta chain) was found in a study of PD-1 blockade in classical Hodgkin lymphoma (dated by TCRdb to 2020 to 2022). Some background on the complete study: Nivolumab dosing was 3 mg/kg intravenously every 2 weeks, continuing until either disease progression or unacceptable toxicity. A peripheral blood immune signature of response to PD-1 blockade in classical Hodgkin lymphoma was defined using TCR beta sequencing and CyTOF. The paper's findings and limits, for the study overall: Baseline TCR diversity was reported to be lower in newly diagnosed patients than in healthy donors and to be lower still in relapsed/refractory patients. Among trial patients, those achieving complete response had baseline diversity similar to that of newly diagnosed patients, while diversity was significantly lower in partial responders and progressors. The study covered only a single clinical trial cohort, and the causes of the repertoire differences, possibly disease activity or prior therapy, were still not defined. Lower diversity was seen in patients whose nivolumab began less than 1 year after ASCT, and these patients were left out of later analyses so that immune reconstitution would not confound the results. CD4+ but not CD8+ TCR diversity rose significantly by C4D1 (p=0.0027 vs p=0.16), most apparent in complete responders (p=0.02).

The Qiagen DNeasy kit was used to extract genomic DNA from unsorted PBMCs and from the negatively selected CD4+ and CD8+ fractions. TCR beta CDR3 regions were subjected to amplification by immunoSEQ multiplex PCR with primers that anneal to V and J segments. A synthetic immune receptor repertoire was used to minimize amplification bias, and any remaining bias was removed computationally after sequencing. The study's own analysis went as follows. Custom Python scripts were used to quantify repertoire diversity as the Shannon entropy index. Unsorted, CD4+ and CD8+ repertoires were analyzed separately, except for combined analyses in which CD4+ and CD8+ sequences were merged in silico. A clone counted as expanded when the clone's frequency after treatment rose at least 2-fold relative to C1D1, and clones undetected at baseline were given a pseudocount of 0.5. Singleton clones were defined as clones with 0 or 1 copy at C1D1, and non-singleton clones were defined as clones with 2 or more copies. Clones expanded in unsorted samples were labelled as CD4+, CD8+ or unknown by matching protein sequences in sorted samples from the same patient. Diversity changes from C1D1 to C4D1 were tested in paired samples using Wilcoxon tests. The immuneACCESS repertoire file appears here via TCRdb, limited to in-frame rearrangements. These files lack a portion of the clones; in checked studies, under half of the deficit traces to unresolved V genes, and the cause of the others is not known. Clone size and V and J calls were adopted from that table, with D and trimming inferred from the DNA. This sample comprises 850 to 1,000 clones, approximately 90% of them detected only once. Of the sample, around 5% is held by the ten largest clones.

What the time point label conveys for this sample: cycle 1 day 1 (C1D1), immediately before nivolumab initiation. Relapse after autologous stem cell transplantation had occurred in all trial patients, and cohorts A, B and C were distinguished by prior brentuximab vedotin exposure. CD4+ T cells were purified from thawed PBMCs by magnetic negative selection with a Miltenyi CD4+ T cell isolation kit. The trial cohort was composed of 55 to 65 patients with relapsed/refractory classical Hodgkin lymphoma, for whom complete response, partial response or progressive disease was recorded as best overall response. In the multi-cohort phase II CheckMate 205 trial, trial patients received single-agent nivolumab. An independent review committee assessed best overall response using the 2007 International Working Group response criteria. Trial PBMCs were collected immediately before nivolumab initiation (C1D1) and during therapy at cycle 2 day 1 and cycle 4 day 1. Peripheral blood was collected in 8 mL Vacutainer Cell Preparation Tubes, from which PBMCs were isolated by centrifugation and then cryopreserved. Purified CD4+ and CD8+ fractions were prepared only for cases with an additional available PBMC sample. On LS columns in a quadroMACS separator, the magnetically labelled cells were depleted, and the flow-through was collected as the purified fraction.

CDR1 and CDR2 are read off the germline V gene as MGHDK and SYGVNS. The CDR3 numbers 16 residues from cysteine through phenylalanine. Only the CDR3 DNA stays, 48 bases, in frame from base 1. The junction shows trimming of 1 base on V and 0 bases on J, and the gene matches do not reach 4 bases of it. Turning to this clone: No antigen is known for it. No much larger clone is present one base from it, and per-base qualities are unavailable.

This receptor was taken from a human donor with classical Hodgkin lymphoma. The chain joins TRBV25-1 to TRBJ2-7, with 9 bases aligning to TRBD2. Sequences were derived from CD4+ T cells from blood, sampled at baseline. CDR3 region: CASSESGLASSYEQYF. The DNA reads TGTGCCAGCAGTGAATCCGGACTAGCGAGCTCCTACGAGCAGTACTTC.